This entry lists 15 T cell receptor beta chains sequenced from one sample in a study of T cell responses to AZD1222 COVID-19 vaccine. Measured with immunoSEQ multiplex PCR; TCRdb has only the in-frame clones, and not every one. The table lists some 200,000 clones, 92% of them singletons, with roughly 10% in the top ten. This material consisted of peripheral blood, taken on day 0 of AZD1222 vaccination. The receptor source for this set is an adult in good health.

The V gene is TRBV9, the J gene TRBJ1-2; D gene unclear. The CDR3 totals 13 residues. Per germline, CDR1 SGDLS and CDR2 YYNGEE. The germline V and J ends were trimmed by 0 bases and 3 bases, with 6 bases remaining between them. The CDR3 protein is CASSVARDYGYTF. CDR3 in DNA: TGTGCCAGCAGCGTAGCACGGGACTATGGCTACACCTTC.

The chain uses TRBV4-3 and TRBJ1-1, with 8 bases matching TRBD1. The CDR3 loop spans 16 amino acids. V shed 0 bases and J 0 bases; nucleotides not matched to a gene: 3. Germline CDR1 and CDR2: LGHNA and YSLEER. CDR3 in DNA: TGCGCCAGCAGCCAAGATCAGGGGGCTGTGAACACTGAAGCTTTCTTT. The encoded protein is CASSQDQGAVNTEAFF.

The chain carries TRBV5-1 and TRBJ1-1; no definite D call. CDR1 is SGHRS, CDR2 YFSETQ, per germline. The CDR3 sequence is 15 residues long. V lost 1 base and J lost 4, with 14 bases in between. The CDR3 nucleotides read TGCGCCAGCAGCTTGTCGTTTGTTAAGGGCACTGAAGCTTTCTTT. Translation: CASSLSFVKGTEAFF.

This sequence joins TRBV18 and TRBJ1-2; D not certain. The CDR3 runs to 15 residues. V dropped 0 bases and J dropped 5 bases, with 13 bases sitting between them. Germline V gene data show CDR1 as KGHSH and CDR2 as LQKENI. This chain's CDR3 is CASSPPAGRGYGYTF. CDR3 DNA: TGTGCCAGCTCACCACCTGCAGGCCGAGGGTATGGCTACACCTTC.

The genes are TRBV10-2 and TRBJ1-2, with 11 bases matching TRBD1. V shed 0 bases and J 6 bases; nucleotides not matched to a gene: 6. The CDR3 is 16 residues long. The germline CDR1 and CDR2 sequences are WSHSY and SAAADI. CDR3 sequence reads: CASSESRTGGPNGYTF. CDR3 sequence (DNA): TGCGCCAGCAGTGAGTCCCGGACAGGGGGCCCTAATGGCTACACCTTC.

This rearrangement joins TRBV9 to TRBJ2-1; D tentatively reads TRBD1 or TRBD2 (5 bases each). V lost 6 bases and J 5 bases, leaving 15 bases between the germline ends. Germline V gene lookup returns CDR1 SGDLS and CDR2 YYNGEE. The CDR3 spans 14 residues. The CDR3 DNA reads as TGTGCCAGCACCCGGGACCCCTTACACAATGAGCAGTTCTTC. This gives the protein CASTRDPLHNEQFF.

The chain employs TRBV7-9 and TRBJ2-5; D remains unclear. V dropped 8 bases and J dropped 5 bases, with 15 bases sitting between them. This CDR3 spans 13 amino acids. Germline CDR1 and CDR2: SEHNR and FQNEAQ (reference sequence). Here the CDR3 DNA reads TGTGCCAGCGCGATCGTCTGGTCGGAGACCCAGTACTTC. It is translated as CASAIVWSETQYF.

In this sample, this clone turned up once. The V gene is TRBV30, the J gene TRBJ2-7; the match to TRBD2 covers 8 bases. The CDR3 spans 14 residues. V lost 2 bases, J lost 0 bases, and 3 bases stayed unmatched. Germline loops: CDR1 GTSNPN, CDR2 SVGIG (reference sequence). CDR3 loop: CAWSSGGSSYEQYF. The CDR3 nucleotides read TGTGCCTGGAGTTCGGGGGGGAGCTCCTACGAGCAGTACTTC.

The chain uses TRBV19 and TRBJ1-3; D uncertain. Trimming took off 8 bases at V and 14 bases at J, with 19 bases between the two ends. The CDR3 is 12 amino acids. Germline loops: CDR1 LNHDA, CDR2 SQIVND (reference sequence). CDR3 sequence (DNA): TGTGCCAGTCAAAAAGGTTTGAGTGAGGTATATTTT. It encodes CASQKGLSEVYF.

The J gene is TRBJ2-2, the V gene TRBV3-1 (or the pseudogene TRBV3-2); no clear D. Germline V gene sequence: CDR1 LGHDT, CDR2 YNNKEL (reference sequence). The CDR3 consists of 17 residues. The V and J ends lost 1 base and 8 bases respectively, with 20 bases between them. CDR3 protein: CASSQVGWTALSGELFF. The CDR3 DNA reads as TGTGCCAGCAGCCAAGTAGGGTGGACGGCCCTCTCTGGGGAGCTGTTTTTT.

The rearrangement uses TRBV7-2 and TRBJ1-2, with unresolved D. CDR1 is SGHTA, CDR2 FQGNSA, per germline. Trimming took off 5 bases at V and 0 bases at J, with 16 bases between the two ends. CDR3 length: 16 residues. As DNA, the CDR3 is TGTGCCAGCAGCCCAGGAGGCAGGCGACCTAACTATGGCTACACCTTC. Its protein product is CASSPGGRRPNYGYTF.

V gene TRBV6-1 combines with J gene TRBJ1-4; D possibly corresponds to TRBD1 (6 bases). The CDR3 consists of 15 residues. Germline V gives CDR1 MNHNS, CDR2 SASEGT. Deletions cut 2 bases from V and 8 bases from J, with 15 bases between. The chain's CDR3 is CASSEWGQVREKLFF. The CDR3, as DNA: TGTGCCAGCAGTGAATGGGGGCAGGTTCGGGAAAAACTGTTTTTT.

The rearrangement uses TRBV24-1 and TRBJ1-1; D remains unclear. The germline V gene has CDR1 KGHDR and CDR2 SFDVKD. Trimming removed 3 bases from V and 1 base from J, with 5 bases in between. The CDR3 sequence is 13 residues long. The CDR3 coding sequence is TGTGCCACCAGTGATCCCGAGAACACTGAAGCTTTCTTT. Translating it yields CATSDPENTEAFF.

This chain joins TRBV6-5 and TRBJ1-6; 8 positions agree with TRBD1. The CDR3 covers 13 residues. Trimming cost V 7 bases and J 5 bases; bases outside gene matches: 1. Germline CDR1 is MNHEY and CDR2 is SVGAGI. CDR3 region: CASKTGDNSPLHF. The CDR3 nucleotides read TGTGCCAGCAAGACAGGGGATAATTCACCCCTCCACTTT.

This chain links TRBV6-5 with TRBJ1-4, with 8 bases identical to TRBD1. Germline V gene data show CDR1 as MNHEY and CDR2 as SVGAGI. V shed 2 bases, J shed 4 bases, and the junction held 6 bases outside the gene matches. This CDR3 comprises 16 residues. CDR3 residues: CASSYGGQALNEKLFF. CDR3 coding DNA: TGTGCCAGCAGTTACGGGGGACAGGCCCTTAATGAAAAACTGTTTTTT.